This T cell receptor (beta chain) emerged from a study of blood T cell repertoires in COVID-19. In the study overall: Material from acute and convalescent COVID-19 was sourced from the United States, Italy and Spain.

Original methodology: Researchers report that nucleated cell counts were estimated from reference gene primer amplification. Using immunoSEQ multiplex PCR, the repertoire was profiled, and TCRdb retains in-frame clones only, with some absent. V, J and clone size were drawn from that table, and D and trimming were deduced from the DNA. The sample has about 210,000 clones; 65% to 85% are singletons. The germline V gene has CDR1 LNHDA and CDR2 SQIVND (reference sequence). With 5 bases clipped from V and 3 bases from J, the junction kept 6 bases outside the gene matches. The CDR3 is 14 residues long. The chain is built from TRBV19 and TRBJ2-5, with 7 bases matching TRBD1. The source of this sequence is a man aged 50 or older with active or convalescent COVID-19. The specimen was peripheral blood. The CDR3 sequence is CASSRGDSKETQYF. The CDR3 coding sequence is TGTGCCAGTAGTCGAGGGGACAGCAAAGAGACCCAGTACTTC.